This T cell receptor (beta chain) was identified during a study of cytomegalovirus exposure and HLA in healthy donors. Study outcomes and limitations: Under in vitro conditions, three CMV-associated chains were confirmed as specific for CMV antigens.

In the case of this clone: Its target is not known.

The study ran its PCR with 60 Vbeta and 13 Jbeta primers. The data were produced by immunoSEQ multiplex PCR, yet TCRdb's version contains in-frame clones alone and is incomplete. Found here are 130,000 to 150,000 clones, roughly 10% of them singletons; the top ten hold approximately 2%. The CDR3 is 12 residues long. Germline CDR1 is SGHDT and CDR2 is YYEEEE. Trimming removed 4 bases from V and 5 bases from J, with 8 bases in between. The source material was PBMCs. The receptor's source is a male donor in good health and CMV-seronegative. J is TRBJ2-3 and V is TRBV5-6; D remains ambiguous. In DNA, the CDR3 is TGTGCCAGCAGCCCAACCGGAGATACGCAGTATTTT. Translated, it gives CASSPTGDTQYF.